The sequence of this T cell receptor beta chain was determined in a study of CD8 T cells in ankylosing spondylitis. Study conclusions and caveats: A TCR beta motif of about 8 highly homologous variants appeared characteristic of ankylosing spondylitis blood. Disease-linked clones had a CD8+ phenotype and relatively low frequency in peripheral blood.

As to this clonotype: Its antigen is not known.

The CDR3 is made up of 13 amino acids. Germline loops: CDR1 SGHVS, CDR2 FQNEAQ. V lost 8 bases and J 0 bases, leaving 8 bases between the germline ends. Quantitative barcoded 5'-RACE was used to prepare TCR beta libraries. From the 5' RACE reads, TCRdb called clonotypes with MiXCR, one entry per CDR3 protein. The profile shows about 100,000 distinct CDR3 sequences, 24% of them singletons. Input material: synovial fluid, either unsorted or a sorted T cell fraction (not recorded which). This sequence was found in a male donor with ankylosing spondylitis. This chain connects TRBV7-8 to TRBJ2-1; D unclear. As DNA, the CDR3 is TGTGCCAGCGAATTAAGCTCCTACAATGAGCAGTTCTTC. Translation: CASELSSYNEQFF.